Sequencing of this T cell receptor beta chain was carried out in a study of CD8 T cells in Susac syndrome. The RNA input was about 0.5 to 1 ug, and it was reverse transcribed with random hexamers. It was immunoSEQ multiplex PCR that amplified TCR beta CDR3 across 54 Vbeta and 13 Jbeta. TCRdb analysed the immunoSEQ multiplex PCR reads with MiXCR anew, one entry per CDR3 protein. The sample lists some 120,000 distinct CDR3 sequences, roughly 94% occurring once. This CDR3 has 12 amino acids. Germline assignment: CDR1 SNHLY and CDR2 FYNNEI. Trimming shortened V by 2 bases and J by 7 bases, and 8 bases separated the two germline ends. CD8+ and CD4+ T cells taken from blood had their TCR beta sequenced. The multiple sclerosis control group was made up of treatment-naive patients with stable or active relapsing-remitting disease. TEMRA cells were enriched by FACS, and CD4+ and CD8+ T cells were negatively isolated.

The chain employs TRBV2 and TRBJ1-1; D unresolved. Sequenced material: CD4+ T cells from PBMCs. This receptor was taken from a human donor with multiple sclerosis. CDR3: CASSESAIEAFF. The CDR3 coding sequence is TGTGCCAGCAGTGAATCCGCTATTGAAGCTTTCTTT.